The rows below give T cell receptor beta chains drawn from one sample of a study of blood T cell repertoires in COVID-19. Here immunoSEQ multiplex PCR was the method, and the copy in TCRdb shows in-frame clones only, minus some. The table shows 120,000 to 150,000 clones, with around nine tenths occurring only once. The specimen sequenced was peripheral blood. Receptors were obtained from a woman in her sixties with acute or convalescent COVID-19. Both conserved end residues are part of each CDR3. D genes are given only for firm matches. Rows give clone size only sometimes, using once, few, many, or a class for an expanded clone.

abundance	j_gene	v_gene	d_gene	CDR3nt	CDR3aa
-	TRBJ1-2	TRBV2	-	TGTGCCAGCAGTGAATTCCAGAAGAACTATGGCTACACCTTC	CASSEFQKNYGYTF
-	TRBJ2-5	TRBV9	TRBD2	TGTGCCAGCAGCCCGACTAGCGGGGTGGAGACCCAGTACTTC	CASSPTSGVETQYF
-	TRBJ1-1	TRBV7-9	-	TGTGCCAGCAGCTTACGTGGCCCTGAAGCTTTCTTT	CASSLRGPEAFF
-	TRBJ2-7	TRBV6-1	TRBD2	TGTGCCAGCAGTGAAAGTAGCGGGGGCCGATATTCCTACGAGCAGTACTTC	CASSESSGGRYSYEQYF
-	TRBJ1-2	TRBV4-3	TRBD1	TGCGCCAGCAGCCAAGATTCGGGCAGGGGGGCCTATGGCTACACCTTC	CASSQDSGRGAYGYTF
-	TRBJ2-7	TRBV7-2	TRBD2	TGTGCCAGCAGCTTTACAGCGGGGAGCACCTACGAGCAGTACTTC	CASSFTAGSTYEQYF
-	TRBJ1-1	TRBV28	-	TGTGCCAGCAGTCCCCCCGGGACATCGAACACTGAAGCTTTCTTT	CASSPPGTSNTEAFF
-	TRBJ1-1	TRBV2	TRBD1	TGTGCCAGCAGTCCTTTCCCCAGGGGGCTCACTGAAGCTTTCTTT	CASSPFPRGLTEAFF
-	TRBJ2-2	TRBV6-2/TRBV6-3	TRBD2	TGTGCCAGCAGTTACTCGCGGCGGGGGGGAAACACCGGGGAGCTGTTTTTT	CASSYSRRGGNTGELFF
-	TRBJ1-1	TRBV6-5	TRBD1	TGTGCCAGCAGTCCAGAGACAGGGGCCTCGCCCGAAGCTTTCTTT	CASSPETGASPEAFF
-	TRBJ2-1	TRBV7-2	TRBD2	TGTGCCAGCAGCTTAGGTCTAGCGGTCGACAATGAGCAGTTCTTC	CASSLGLAVDNEQFF
-	TRBJ1-6	TRBV11-3	-	TGTGCCAGCAGCTTACGGGATTCACCCCTCCACTTT	CASSLRDSPLHF
once	TRBJ2-4	TRBV3-1/TRBV3-2	-	TGTGCCAGCAGCCAAGATTGCAGGGGCACCAAAAACATTCAGTACTTC	CASSQDCRGTKNIQYF
-	TRBJ1-5	TRBV27	TRBD1	TGTGCCAGCAGTTTATACAGGGGGGAACAGCCCCAGCATTTT	CASSLYRGEQPQHF
-	TRBJ2-1	TRBV5-4	-	TGTGCCAGCAGCTGGGGAGGGGGATGGACCTACAATGAGCAGTTCTTC	CASSWGGGWTYNEQFF
-	TRBJ1-2	TRBV4-3	TRBD1	TGCGCCAGCAGCCAAGATTCAGAACTCTGGACAGGCGGGGATGGCTACACCTTC	CASSQDSELWTGGDGYTF
-	TRBJ1-1	TRBV6-5	-	TGTGCCAGCAGGAGAGGGAACACTGAAGCTTTCTTT	CASRRGNTEAFF
-	TRBJ1-2	TRBV7-9	-	TGTGCCAGCAGCTTAGCTCTTGGTGAGGCTAACTATGGCTACACCTTC	CASSLALGEANYGYTF
-	TRBJ2-5	TRBV4-3	TRBD1	TGCGCCAGCAGCCTACGACCCGACAGGGGAGAGACCCAGTACTTC	CASSLRPDRGETQYF
-	TRBJ2-1	TRBV19	TRBD1	TGTGCCAGTAGTAAAATACAGGGGGACTCCTACAATGAGCAGTTCTTC	CASSKIQGDSYNEQFF